The TCR beta chain described here comes from a study of Graves' ophthalmopathy and Graves' hyperthyroidism (dated by TCRdb to 2017 to 2018). Looking at the study overall: A patient counted as having stable hyperthyroidism if there was no progression to ophthalmopathy within 18 months of follow-up. The study used signatures of the TCR beta repertoire to tell Graves' ophthalmopathy apart from Graves' hyperthyroidism and to predict which patients would progress to ophthalmopathy. In total, some 130 blood samples were TCR-sequenced: fewer than 50 ophthalmopathy, some 75 hyperthyroidism and roughly 17 hyperthyroidism-to-ophthalmopathy patients. To explore V-J signatures distinguishing ophthalmopathy from hyperthyroidism, a discovery set of 100 patients (fewer than 45 ophthalmopathy, about 57 stable hyperthyroidism) was enrolled. For independent validation, a separate cohort was made up of some 18 hyperthyroidism patients plus 17 patients who later progressed from hyperthyroidism to ophthalmopathy. In roughly 6 hyperthyroidism patients, T-cell repertoires of thyroid tissue and blood were compared. Once sampling was done, hyperthyroidism patients were given methimazole at a starting dose of 30 mg daily, while ophthalmopathy patients were given high-dose intravenous methylprednisolone.

Study-level results and caveats: In validation, the model predicted ophthalmopathy progression with 70.59% sensitivity and approximately 72% specificity; approximately 12 predicted patients were CT-confirmed with GO in a median of around 6 months. Most expanded thyroid clonotypes with a frequency above 0.001 also appeared in blood, which suggests that blood repertoires may reflect the immune response in the thyroid. No statistical method was used to set the sample size in advance, and the investigators knew which group each participant was assigned to. In cross-validation, the 13-signature model distinguished ophthalmopathy from stable hyperthyroidism with less than 90% sensitivity and 81.08% specificity, while in the test set the corresponding values were about 80% and 75%.

V and J lose 6 bases and 6 bases, and a span of 9 bases separates them. CDR1 and CDR2 are drawn from the germline V gene: ENHRY, SYGVKD. From the cysteine up to the phenylalanine, the CDR3 has a length of 11 residues. The retained sequence is limited to the CDR3, 33 bases, with the frame set at the first base. TCR beta CDR3 regions were amplified from RNA transcripts for repertoire sequencing. A first-round RT-PCR used HTBI primers with the Qiagen OneStep RT-PCR kit, followed by a second-round multiplex PCR, size selection and purification. Libraries were sequenced paired-end with 100 bp reads on an Illumina HiSeq2000. In the source study's methods: SOAPnuke was used to process the reads, throwing out any read that had adapters, had uncalled bases, had a mean Phred below 15, or lacked an exact constant-primer or identifier match. High-quality paired reads were merged with COPE v1.2.5. Unique nucleotide sequences were defined as clonotypes and aligned to IMGT TRB V, D and J references using MiTCR v1.1. The analysis was limited to V-J combinations with a frequency above 0.0001, which together covered 99% to 99.2% of the repertoires. A TCR clonal expansion and chaos score per V-J combination was defined as the ratio of F50 clonal expansion to chaos observed in the TCRdist matrix. Welch's t-statistics and random forest were used to narrow the features down to about twelve V-J combinations, which were then fed into a naive Bayes classifier. Thyroid-blood repertoire similarity was quantified with the Morisita-Horn index. The public reads were reprocessed in TCRdb via fastp at Q25 and MiXCR, keeping in-frame beta chains. Each CDR3 protein gets just one entry, which takes the most common genes and DNA from the rows behind it. The V and J calls follow TCRdb's processing rather than the paper's. The sample table holds over a million distinct CDR3 sequences, of which roughly 35% were seen once. Approximately 10% of the sample rests with the top ten.

The hyperthyroidism patients were 18 to 65 years old and newly diagnosed, with a disease duration of less than 2 months. Anyone with other autoimmune diseases, uncontrolled infections, pregnancy or lactation was excluded from the study. Diagnosis was based on clinical symptoms, serum thyroxine, TRAb, thyroid ultrasound and orbital computed tomography. Total RNA was extracted using Trizol reagent, and RNA quality was checked on an Agilent 2100 Bioanalyzer. With regard to this clonotype: What antigen it recognizes has not been identified. Base qualities are not at hand, and no much larger clone is one base apart.

The TCR comes from an adult man with Graves' hyperthyroidism. What was sequenced was peripheral blood or thyroid tissue (not recorded which). Recombination joined TRBV10-3 with TRBJ2-7; TRBD1 might be the D gene, on 5 matching bases. The nucleotide sequence is given as TGTGCCATCAGGCTGCAGGGCGAGCAGTACTTC. This is translated as CAIRLQGEQYF.